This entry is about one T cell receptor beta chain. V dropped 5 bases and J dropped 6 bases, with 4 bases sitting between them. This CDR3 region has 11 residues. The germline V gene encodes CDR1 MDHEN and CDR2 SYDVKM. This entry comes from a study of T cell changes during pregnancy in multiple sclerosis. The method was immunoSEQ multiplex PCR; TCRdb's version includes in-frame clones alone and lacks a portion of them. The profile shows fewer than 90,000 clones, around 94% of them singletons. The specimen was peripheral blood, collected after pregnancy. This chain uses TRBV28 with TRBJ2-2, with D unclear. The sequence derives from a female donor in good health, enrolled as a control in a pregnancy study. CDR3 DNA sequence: TGTGCCAGCAGTCTCCCCGGGGAGCTGTTTTTT. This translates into CASSLPGELFF. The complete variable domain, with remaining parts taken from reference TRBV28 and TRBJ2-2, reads DVKVTQSSRYLVKRTGEKVFLECVQDMDHENMFWYRQDPGLGLRLIYFSYDVKMKEKGDIPEGYSVSREKKERFSLILESASTNQTSMYLCASSLPGELFFGEGSRLTVL.